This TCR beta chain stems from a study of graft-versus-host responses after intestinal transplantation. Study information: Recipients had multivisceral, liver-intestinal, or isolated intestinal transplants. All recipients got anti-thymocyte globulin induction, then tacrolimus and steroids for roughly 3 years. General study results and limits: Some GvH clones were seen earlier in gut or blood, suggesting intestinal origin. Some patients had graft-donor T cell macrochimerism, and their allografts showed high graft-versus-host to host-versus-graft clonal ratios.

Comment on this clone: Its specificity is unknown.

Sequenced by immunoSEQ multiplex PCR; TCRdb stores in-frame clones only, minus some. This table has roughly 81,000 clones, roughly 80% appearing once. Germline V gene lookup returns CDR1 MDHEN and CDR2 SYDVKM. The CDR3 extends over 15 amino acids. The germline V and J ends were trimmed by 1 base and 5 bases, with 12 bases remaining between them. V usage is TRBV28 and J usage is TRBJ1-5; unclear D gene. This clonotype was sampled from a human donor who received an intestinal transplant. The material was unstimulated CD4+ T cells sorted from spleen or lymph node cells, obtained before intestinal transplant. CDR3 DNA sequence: TGTGCCAGCAGTTTATTTCCCAACTACGATCAGCCCCAGCATTTT. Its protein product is CASSLFPNYDQPQHF.